The 10 T cell receptor beta chains reported below all come from one sample, sequenced in a study of blood T cell repertoires in COVID-19. This table comes from immunoSEQ multiplex PCR, and its TCRdb copy is limited to in-frame clones, with some not included. This table has about 210,000 clones, approximately 85% appearing once. Sequenced sample: PBMCs or T cells enriched from blood (not recorded which). These receptor sequences come from a man aged 35 to 55 with acute COVID-19.

This rearrangement joins TRBV2 to TRBJ1-1; no definite D call. Germline loops: CDR1 SNHLY, CDR2 FYNNEI. Deletions cut 4 bases from V and 1 base from J, with 7 bases between. CDR3 length: 13 residues. In DNA form, the CDR3 reads TGTGCCAGCAGTGGCGAGGGGAACACTGAAGCTTTCTTT. Translating gives CASSGEGNTEAFF.

The chain recombines TRBV6-5 with TRBJ2-7, with D maybe TRBD1 (6 bases). The germline V gene has CDR1 MNHEY and CDR2 SVGAGI. Trimming took off 4 bases at V and 3 bases at J, with 10 bases between the two ends. This CDR3 region has 13 residues. The DNA for the CDR3 is TGTGCCAGCAGTTTCCGGGACAACTACGAGCAGTACTTC. Amino acids: CASSFRDNYEQYF.

The chain links TRBV10-1 to TRBJ1-5; D is unclear. The ends were cut back, 3 bases at V and 0 bases at J, with 3 bases in the middle. Germline CDR1 and CDR2: WNHNN and SYGVQD (reference sequence). The CDR3 is 13 amino acids. The CDR3 nucleotides are TGCGCCAGCAGTGATAATAGCAATCAGCCCCAGCATTTT. Translated, it gives CASSDNSNQPQHF.

The rearrangement links TRBV5-6 to TRBJ2-4, with 13 positions matching TRBD2. In germline, CDR1 is SGHDT, CDR2 YYEEEE. This CDR3 spans 15 amino acids. V was clipped by 5 bases and J by 7 bases; unmatched bases: 6. In DNA, the CDR3 is TGTGCCAGCAGTTTGTGGACTAGCGGGAGCAACATTCAGTACTTC. As protein: CASSLWTSGSNIQYF.

This chain joins TRBV28 and TRBJ2-7; 10 bases are shared with TRBD1. Trimming took 6 bases from V and 4 from J; bases not matched to a gene: 3. Germline V CDR1 and CDR2: MDHEN, SYDVKM. The CDR3 loop spans 13 amino acids. CDR3 in amino acids: CASSWDRGYEQYF. CDR3 nucleotide sequence: TGTGCCAGCAGCTGGGACAGGGGTTACGAGCAGTACTTC.

The gene calls are TRBV27 and TRBJ2-3; 8 nucleotides match TRBD2. J lost 5 bases, V lost 2 bases, and 6 bases had no gene match. CDR1 is MNHEY and CDR2 is SMNVEV in the germline V gene (reference sequence). CDR3 length: 15 amino acids. DNA of the CDR3: TGTGCCAGCAGTTTAGGAAGCGGGAGAATAGATACGCAGTATTTT. This encodes CASSLGSGRIDTQYF.

The chain joins TRBV12-3 or TRBV12-4 to TRBJ1-5; perhaps TRBD1 as D (6 bases). The CDR3 spans 13 residues. V was trimmed by 6 bases and J by 7 bases, leaving 13 bases between them. CDR3 DNA: TGTGCCAGCAGCCTAGGGGGGGGGCAGCCCCAGCATTTT. Protein product: CASSLGGGQPQHF.

The V and J genes are TRBV28 and TRBJ2-1; D remains ambiguous. V was clipped by 5 bases and J by 10 bases, with 9 bases between them. Germline lookup yields CDR1 MDHEN and CDR2 SYDVKM. This CDR3 contains 11 residues. Here the CDR3 reads CASSTPLEQFF. CDR3 bases: TGTGCCAGCAGTACACCCCTCGAGCAGTTCTTC.

The chain couples TRBV6-5 to TRBJ1-2, with TRBD1 matching 7 bases. J was trimmed by 3 bases and V by 6 bases; bases with no gene match: 7. Germline CDR1 and CDR2: MNHEY and SVGAGI. This CDR3 region has 14 residues. The CDR3 DNA follows: TGTGCCAGCAGGGCTCCGGGACAGCACTATGGCTACACCTTC. It codes for CASRAPGQHYGYTF.

The rearrangement joins TRBV5-6 to TRBJ2-1; the match to TRBD2 covers 8 bases. The CDR3 is made up of 14 amino acids. Losses at the gene ends were 0 bases for V and 7 bases for J; bases not matched to a gene: 3. Germline CDR1 is SGHDT and CDR2 is YYEEEE. CDR3 sequence reads: CASSLGLAGNEQFF. The CDR3 nucleotides are TGTGCCAGCAGCTTGGGGCTAGCGGGTAATGAGCAGTTCTTC.